The clone carrying this T cell receptor (beta chain) has only a few counts. Its antigen is undetermined. This entry comes from a study of cytomegalovirus exposure and HLA in healthy donors. Background on the study: A previous analysis identified 95 million to 120 million unique TCR beta sequences derived from roughly 180 million T cells.

Primers: 60 Vbeta forward and 13 Jbeta reverse. This table comes from immunoSEQ multiplex PCR, and its TCRdb copy is limited to in-frame clones, with some not included. In the table there are some 200,000 clones, around 85% of which are singletons. V lost 10 bases, J lost 1 base, and 16 bases lay in between. CDR3 length: 14 residues. CDR1 and CDR2 (germline): ENHRY, SYGVKD. Regarding the study as a whole: A later analysis found that most CMV-associated TCR beta chains appeared HLA-restricted. Later on, a genetic analysis was performed. It linked a missense variant in DCLRE1C with V- and J-gene trimming of TCR beta. According to an earlier analysis, most TCR beta V segments yielded productive rearrangements about 87% or about 30% of the time.

This TCR came from a girl aged 2-10 years in good health and CMV-seronegative. The chain has TRBV10-3 and TRBJ1-1; tentatively, D is TRBD1 (5 bases). The specimen was PBMCs. The CDR3 loop is CATGGTERNTEAFF. Written as DNA, the CDR3 is TGTGCCACTGGGGGGACGGAGCGGAACACTGAAGCTTTCTTT.